Sequencing of this TCR beta chain was carried out in a study of spatial heterogeneity in lung cancer. Study in general: Beta-chain sequences were consistently detected more often than alpha-chain sequences. In raw reads, more than nine appearances on average were recorded for each unique TCR and UMI combination.

Unique molecular identifiers tagged every individual TCR cDNA molecule. TCRdb re-derived calls from the 5' RACE reads in MiXCR, one entry per CDR3 protein. This sample has several thousand distinct CDR3 sequences; approximately 5% occur once, and the top ten carry approximately 9%. The germline V gene encodes CDR1 MNHEY and CDR2 SVGAGI. V shed 5 bases and J shed 5 bases, with 15 bases lying between them. The CDR3 sequence is 15 residues long. This clonotype was seen repeatedly, ten times or more. Time point given: sample taken at primary tumor resection. Frozen PBMC, nontumor lung or tumor provided whole RNA, which was sequenced unsorted. The cohort: over 65 early-stage, untreated non-small cell lung cancer patients.

Source: normal lung tissue next to the tumor, taken at surgery. The rearrangement links TRBV6-5 to TRBJ2-2; D tentatively fits TRBD1 or TRBD2 (5 bases each). This clonotype was sampled from a female donor with early-stage non-small cell lung cancer. CDR3 DNA: TGTGCCAGCAGTCCCCCCGGGGCGCGAACCGGGGAGCTGTTTTTT. It encodes CASSPPGARTGELFF.